The 31 T cell receptor beta chains presented below share a single source sample, sequenced in a study of shared clonotypes between healthy human individuals. Only in-frame clones appear in the TCRdb table, and some are missing; sequencing was by immunoSEQ multiplex PCR. The sample carries under 2.5 million clones, around 92% recorded once. Sequenced material: naive CD4+ T cells from PBMCs. Stated subset: CD45RA+ positively selected. Every receptor here comes from a man between 18 and 29 years old in good health. Some clones in this sample may be carry-over from other donors' samples.

The V call is TRBV19, the J call TRBJ2-1; D is uncertain. There are 14 residues in the CDR3. Trimming removed 6 bases at V and 5 bases at J, with 14 bases between. CDR1 LNHDA and CDR2 SQIVND come from the germline V gene (reference sequence). The CDR3 is CASSPAGANNEQFF. The CDR3 nucleotides read TGTGCCAGTAGCCCCGCAGGCGCAAACAATGAGCAGTTCTTC. The entire variable domain, with the rest obtained from reference TRBV19 and TRBJ2-1, is as follows: DGGITQSPKYLFRKEGQNVTLSCEQNLNHDAMYWYRQDPGQGLRLIYYSQIVNDFQKGDIAEGYSVSREKKESFPLTVTSAQKNPTAFYLCASSPAGANNEQFFGPGTRLTVL.

The chain uses TRBV7-9 and TRBJ2-1; TRBD2 matches at 12 bases. The trim removed 2 bases at V and 9 bases at J, leaving 5 bases unmatched. Germline V gives CDR1 SEHNR, CDR2 FQNEAQ (reference sequence). The CDR3 consists of 15 residues. CDR3 DNA sequence: TGTGCCAGCAGCTTACTAGCGGGAGGGCTAAGTGAGCAGTTCTTC. Translated: CASSLLAGGLSEQFF.

The chain employs TRBV15 and TRBJ2-5; a weak D match, TRBD1 (7 bases). The CDR3 is 14 amino acids. Germline V gene lookup returns CDR1 LNHNV and CDR2 YYDKDF (reference sequence). Trimming took off 5 bases at V and 0 bases at J, with 10 bases between the two ends. The CDR3: CATSAGQYQETQYF. Here the CDR3 DNA reads TGTGCCACCAGCGCGGGACAGTACCAAGAGACCCAGTACTTC. Drawing the rest from reference TRBV15 and TRBJ2-5, the complete variable domain is DAMVIQNPRYQVTQFGKPVTLSCSQTLNHNVMYWYQQKSSQAPKLLFHYYDKDFNNEADTPDNFQSRRPNTSFCFLDIRSPGLGDTAMYLCATSAGQYQETQYFGPGTRLLVL.

J is TRBJ1-4 and V is TRBV30, with D hard to call. Trimming left V 3 bases short and J 3 bases short, with 8 bases between. This CDR3 contains 13 residues. Per the germline V gene, CDR1 is GTSNPN and CDR2 is SVGIG (reference sequence). The CDR3 DNA is TGTGCCTGGAGGTCCCAGCCTAATGAAAAACTGTTTTTT. Encoded protein: CAWRSQPNEKLFF.

The chain has TRBV21-1 and TRBJ2-3. TRBV21-1 has pseudogene status. This CDR3 region has 15 residues. The CDR3 loop reads CASPKRDARTDTQYF. The CDR3 DNA reads TGTGCCAGCCCTAAGAGGGACGCCCGCACAGATACGCAGTATTTT.

The J gene is TRBJ2-1, the V gene TRBV11-3, with 8 bases lining up with TRBD1. Germline loops: CDR1 SGHNT, CDR2 YENEEA. The CDR3 has 15 residues. With 3 bases clipped from V and 5 bases from J, the junction kept 6 bases outside the gene matches. DNA of the CDR3: TGTGCCAGCAGCTTTGGGACAGGAATTAACAATGAGCAGTTCTTC. As protein: CASSFGTGINNEQFF.

V is TRBV5-5 and J is TRBJ1-2; 9 bases align to TRBD1. Losses at the gene ends were 1 base for V and 7 bases for J; bases not matched to a gene: 8. The length of the CDR3 is 15 residues. Germline V gives CDR1 SGHKS, CDR2 YYEKEE (reference sequence). DNA of the CDR3: TGTGCCAGCAGCTTGCTGGACAGGGGCGGTTTTGGCTACACCTTC. Amino acid sequence: CASSLLDRGGFGYTF.

In DNA, the CDR3 is TGTGCCAGCAGCTCGAGAGGTGTTTACGAGCAGTACTTC. Protein product: CASSSRGVYEQYF. V gene TRBV5-4 combines with J gene TRBJ2-7; D is ambiguous. V lost 3 bases, J lost 4 bases, and 11 bases lay in between. This CDR3 has 13 residues. Looked up from germline, CDR1 is SGHNT and CDR2 is YYREEE (reference sequence).

Concerning this clone: The identical CDR3 is also encoded by other nucleotide sequences in the sample. This sequence joins TRBV6-1 and TRBJ1-1; TRBD1 aligns across 10 bases. Germline lookup yields CDR1 MNHNS and CDR2 SASEGT. The CDR3 length is 15 residues. The ends lost 1 base at V and 4 bases at J; junction bases unmatched: 3. CDR3 residues: CASSEEDRGGTEAFF. For the CDR3, the DNA is TGTGCCAGCAGTGAAGAGGACAGGGGGGGCACTGAAGCTTTCTTT.

The rearrangement uses TRBV18 and TRBJ2-7; D might be TRBD1 (6 bases). The CDR3 extends over 14 amino acids. Per the germline V gene, CDR1 is KGHSH and CDR2 is LQKENI. Trimming cost V 5 bases and J 3 bases, with 14 bases left between them. CDR3 bases: TGTGCCAGCTCATTCGACAGGTACAGCTACGAGCAGTACTTC. Translating gives CASSFDRYSYEQYF. The whole variable domain, remainder taken from reference TRBV18 and TRBJ2-7, is NAGVMQNPRHLVRRRGQEARLRCSPMKGHSHVYWYRQLPEEGLKFMVYLQKENIIDESGMPKERFSAEFPKEGPSILRIQQVVRGDSAAYFCASSFDRYSYEQYFGPGTRLTVT.

As for this clone: At the DNA level, this CDR3 is encoded by other sequences in the same sample as well. The chain carries TRBV5-1 and TRBJ1-5, with TRBD1 as a possible D gene (5 bases). This CDR3 comprises 13 residues. Germline V gene sequence: CDR1 SGHRS, CDR2 YFSETQ. The ends were cut back, 2 bases at V and 8 bases at J, with 11 bases in the middle. CDR3 residues: CASSLGTGEPQHF. The CDR3 DNA sequence: TGCGCCAGCAGCTTAGGGACGGGGGAGCCCCAGCATTTT.

The chain couples TRBV11-1 to TRBJ2-1; 8 bases are a match to TRBD2. This CDR3 has 14 residues. In germline, CDR1 is SGHAT, CDR2 FQDESV (reference sequence). The V segment lost 5 bases and the J segment 1 base; nucleotides outside the gene matches: 1. In DNA form, the CDR3 reads TGTGCCAGCAGCGGGACTAGTTCCTACAATGAGCAGTTCTTC. Translated, it gives CASSGTSSYNEQFF.

The genes are TRBV15 and TRBJ1-1, with D possibly TRBD1 on 5 matching bases. This CDR3 has 15 amino acids. Deletions cut 1 base from V and 0 bases from J, with 9 bases between. Germline V gives CDR1 LNHNV, CDR2 YYDKDF (reference sequence). The CDR3 DNA reads as TGTGCCACCAGCAGAGTGAGACAGCTGAACACTGAAGCTTTCTTT. Protein sequence: CATSRVRQLNTEAFF.

The chain is built from TRBV15 and TRBJ2-2; D is possibly TRBD1 (6 bases). This CDR3 contains 15 residues. V shed 5 bases and J shed 3 bases, with 13 bases lying between them. Germline values: CDR1 LNHNV, CDR2 YYDKDF (reference sequence). For the CDR3, the DNA is TGTGCCACCAGCCCGAGGGGGATAGACACCGGGGAGCTGTTTTTT. This translates into CATSPRGIDTGELFF. Full variable domain (missing parts from reference TRBV15 and TRBJ2-2): DAMVIQNPRYQVTQFGKPVTLSCSQTLNHNVMYWYQQKSSQAPKLLFHYYDKDFNNEADTPDNFQSRRPNTSFCFLDIRSPGLGDTAMYLCATSPRGIDTGELFFGEGSRLTVL.

The chain carries TRBV2 and TRBJ2-2, with 10 bases fitting TRBD1. The CDR3 is 15 amino acids. Germline CDR1 and CDR2: SNHLY and FYNNEI. The trim removed 5 bases at V and 6 bases at J, leaving 6 bases unmatched. The CDR3 nucleotides are TGTGCCAGCAGTCAAACCGGGACAGGGGCCGGGGAGCTGTTTTTT. Protein product: CASSQTGTGAGELFF.

The J gene is TRBJ2-5, the V gene TRBV5-4; D call uncertain. The V gene's germline CDR1 is SGHNT and CDR2 YYREEE (reference sequence). The CDR3 contains 15 residues. The V gene lost 0 bases and the J gene lost 1 base, with 10 bases spanning the gap. CDR3 protein: CASSLEWRSQETQYF. CDR3 DNA: TGTGCCAGCAGCTTGGAGTGGCGGAGCCAAGAGACCCAGTACTTC.

With regard to this clone: The same CDR3 can be traced to other DNA sequences in this sample. The chain recombines TRBV20-1 with TRBJ2-7; perhaps TRBD2 as D (5 bases). Germline CDR1 is DFQATT and CDR2 is SNEGSKA (reference sequence). The CDR3 totals 10 residues. V shed 6 bases and J shed 7 bases, with 10 bases lying between them. The CDR3 sequence: CSASRDEQYF. DNA for the CDR3: TGCAGTGCCTCCCGGGATGAGCAGTACTTC.

The V gene is TRBV5-1, the J gene TRBJ2-1; D perhaps matches TRBD2 (7 bases). Looked up from germline, CDR1 is SGHRS and CDR2 is YFSETQ. V lost 0 bases and J lost 2, with 12 bases in between. This CDR3 is built from 16 residues. This CDR3 is CASSLVGGLTYNEQFF. The CDR3 region has the DNA TGCGCCAGCAGCTTGGTAGGGGGACTAACCTACAATGAGCAGTTCTTC.

The chain is built from TRBV28 and TRBJ2-5, with D possibly being TRBD2 (6 bases). This CDR3 is built from 12 residues. CDR1 and CDR2 from the germline V gene are MDHEN and SYDVKM. V dropped 3 bases and J dropped 9 bases, with 11 bases sitting between them. The CDR3 loop reads CASSLKGLSQYF. The CDR3 DNA reads TGTGCCAGCAGTTTGAAGGGACTTTCCCAGTACTTC.

The rearrangement joins TRBV27 to TRBJ2-7, with D perhaps TRBD2 (5 bases). The CDR3 has 14 amino acids. Per germline, CDR1 MNHEY and CDR2 SMNVEV (reference sequence). Trimming took off 0 bases at V and 5 bases at J, with 11 bases between the two ends. CDR3 sequence reads: CASSLSRRAHEQYF. The CDR3 DNA reads TGTGCCAGCAGTTTATCCAGGCGGGCCCACGAGCAGTACTTC.

On this clone itself: Other DNA sequences within the sample encode an identical CDR3. The CDR3 loop reads CASSPDRNYGYTF. The CDR3 DNA reads as TGTGCCAGCAGCCCGGACAGGAACTATGGCTACACCTTC. The rearrangement uses TRBV5-6 and TRBJ1-2; 7 nucleotides agree with TRBD1. This CDR3 is 13 amino acids long. Germline assignment: CDR1 SGHDT and CDR2 YYEEEE. The ends lost 4 bases at V and 2 bases at J; junction bases unmatched: 2. The entire variable domain, with the rest obtained from reference TRBV5-6 and TRBJ1-2, is as follows: DAGVTQSPTHLIKTRGQQVTLRCSPKSGHDTVSWYQQALGQGPQFIFQYYEEEERQRGNFPDRFSGHQFPNYSSELNVNALLLGDSALYLCASSPDRNYGYTFGSGTRLTVV.

This clone was detected only a few times. Distinct nucleotide sequences in the sample also encode this CDR3. The chain couples TRBV5-1 to TRBJ2-3; 8 bases are shared with TRBD1. CDR3 length: 15 amino acids. The junction had 2 bases not matched to a gene; V was cut back by 0 bases and J by 2 bases. Per germline, CDR1 SGHRS and CDR2 YFSETQ. In nucleotides, the CDR3 is TGCGCCAGCAGCTTGGGACAGGGGACCACAGATACGCAGTATTTT. Its protein is CASSLGQGTTDTQYF.

The chain joins TRBV7-3 to TRBJ1-2; D might be TRBD1 (5 bases). Trimming took off 2 bases at V and 3 bases at J, with 13 bases between the two ends. The germline V gene has CDR1 SGHTA and CDR2 FQGTGA. CDR3 length equals 15 residues. The CDR3 sequence is CASSLLGGDDYGYTF. DNA for the CDR3: TGTGCCAGCAGCTTACTGGGAGGGGATGACTATGGCTACACCTTC.

In its sample, this clone was seen once. Other DNA sequences from this sample encode an identical CDR3 as well. This sequence joins TRBV6-6 and TRBJ2-7; no clear D gene. Trimming shortened V by 3 bases and J by 0 bases, and 6 bases separated the two germline ends. The V gene's germline CDR1 is MNHNY and CDR2 SVGAGI (reference sequence). The CDR3 runs 13 residues. CDR3 sequence (DNA): TGTGCCAGCAGTTATTTAGTCTCCTACGAGCAGTACTTC. Encoded protein: CASSYLVSYEQYF.

This clone was detected a few times. The chain links TRBV2 to TRBJ1-1; 7 positions match TRBD1. J was trimmed by 4 bases and V by 6 bases; bases with no gene match: 14. Germline V gene lookup returns CDR1 SNHLY and CDR2 FYNNEI. CDR3 length equals 16 residues. CDR3 sequence reads: CASSGQASPSGTEAFF. Here the CDR3 DNA reads TGTGCCAGCAGCGGACAGGCATCTCCCTCGGGCACTGAAGCTTTCTTT.

The chain couples TRBV19 to TRBJ2-1, with a possible D match to TRBD2 (5 bases). With 6 bases removed from V and 10 bases from J, the gap between germline ends came to 10 bases. Germline V gene data show CDR1 as LNHDA and CDR2 as SQIVND (reference sequence). The CDR3 is made up of 11 amino acids. The CDR3 loop reads CASREATEQFF. Here the CDR3 DNA reads TGTGCCAGTAGGGAGGCAACCGAGCAGTTCTTC.

The chain couples TRBV7-2 to TRBJ2-7; 9 nucleotides line up with TRBD1. Germline CDR1 and CDR2: SGHTA and FQGNSA. The CDR3 contains 14 residues. Trimming at V came to 5 bases and at J to 5 bases, leaving 7 bases not matched to a gene. CDR3 amino acids: CASSPRTGVHEQYF. The CDR3 DNA is TGTGCCAGCAGCCCAAGGACAGGGGTGCACGAGCAGTACTTC.

The chain carries TRBV27 and TRBJ2-3; 13 bases agree with TRBD2. The ends lost 5 bases at V and 5 bases at J; junction bases unmatched: 4. Germline lookup yields CDR1 MNHEY and CDR2 SMNVEV (reference sequence). The CDR3 loop spans 15 amino acids. The CDR3 nucleotides read TGTGCCAGCAGTCGGGGACTAGCGGGGCGAGATACGCAGTATTTT. Amino acids: CASSRGLAGRDTQYF.

This clone was observed a single time. CDR3 nucleotides: TGTGCCAGTAGTAACAGTATGCTGCCCGGCTCTGGGGCCAACGTCCTGACTTTC. It is translated as CASSNSMLPGSGANVLTF. The chain joins TRBV19 to TRBJ2-6, with D hard to call. V was pared by 4 bases and J by 0 bases, with 16 bases between. Germline V gene data show CDR1 as LNHDA and CDR2 as SQIVND (reference sequence). This CDR3 is built from 18 residues.

J is TRBJ2-7 and V is TRBV19, with 10 nucleotides matching TRBD1. CDR3 length: 13 residues. Trimming at V came to 5 bases and at J to 4 bases, leaving 2 bases not matched to a gene. Germline CDR1 reads LNHDA; CDR2 reads SQIVND (reference sequence). The chain's CDR3 is CASSGQGGYEQYF. CDR3 sequence (DNA): TGTGCCAGTAGTGGACAGGGGGGATACGAGCAGTACTTC.

The chain joins TRBV7-8 to TRBJ1-5; tentative D call: TRBD1 (5 bases). CDR1 is SGHVS, CDR2 FQNEAQ, per germline. Trimming took off 5 bases at V and 6 bases at J, with 29 bases between the two ends. This CDR3 has 19 amino acids. CDR3 sequence reads: CASSPIRGQLQVGGQPQHF. As DNA, the CDR3 is TGTGCCAGCAGCCCCATTAGGGGCCAACTTCAGGTGGGGGGTCAGCCCCAGCATTTT. The full variable domain, completed using reference TRBV7-8 and TRBJ1-5, is GAGVSQSPRYKVAKRGQDVALRCDPISGHVSLFWYQQALGQGPEFLTYFQNEAQLDKSGLPSDRFFAERPEGSVSTLKIQRTQQEDSAVYLCASSPIRGQLQVGGQPQHFGDGTRLSIL.